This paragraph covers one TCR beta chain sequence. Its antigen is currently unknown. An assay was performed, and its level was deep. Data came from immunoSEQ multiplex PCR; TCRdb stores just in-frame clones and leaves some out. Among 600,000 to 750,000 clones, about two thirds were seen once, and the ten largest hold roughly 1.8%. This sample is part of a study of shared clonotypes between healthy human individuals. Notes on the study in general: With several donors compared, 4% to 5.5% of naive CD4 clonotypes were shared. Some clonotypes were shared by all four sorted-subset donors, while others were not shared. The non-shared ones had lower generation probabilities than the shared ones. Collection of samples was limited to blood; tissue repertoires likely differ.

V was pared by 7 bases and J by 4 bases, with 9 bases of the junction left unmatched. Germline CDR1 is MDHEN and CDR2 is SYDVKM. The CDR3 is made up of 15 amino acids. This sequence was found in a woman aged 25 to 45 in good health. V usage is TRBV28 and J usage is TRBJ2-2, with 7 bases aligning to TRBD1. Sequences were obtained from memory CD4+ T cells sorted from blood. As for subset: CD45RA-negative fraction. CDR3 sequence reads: CASNPRDSATGELFF. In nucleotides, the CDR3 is TGTGCCAGCAATCCCCGGGACAGTGCCACCGGGGAGCTGTTTTTT.